This entry features one T cell receptor (beta chain) sequence. In the original analysis: The authors estimated nucleated cell counts from reference gene primer amplification. Profiled with immunoSEQ multiplex PCR; TCRdb holds only in-frame clones, not every one. V and J calls and clone size are copied from that table; D and trimming were computed from the DNA. The sample holds some 400,000 clones, over 75% seen once. The record originates from a study of blood T cell repertoires in COVID-19. About the study: The study drew acute and convalescent COVID-19 samples from the United States, Italy and Spain.

Germline V gene sequence: CDR1 SGHTA, CDR2 FQGNSA. Trimming removed 4 bases at V and 4 bases at J, with 22 bases between. The CDR3 has 18 amino acids. The clonotype was recovered from a woman under 40 with COVID-19, enrolled during active disease. Material for sequencing was peripheral blood. The chain combines TRBV7-2 with TRBJ2-2; D uncertain. The CDR3 DNA sequence: TGTGCCAGCAGCTCACCGCGAAGCCCGTTCGCGGCCACCGGGGAGCTGTTTTTT. Translated: CASSSPRSPFAATGELFF.